The T cell receptor beta chain described here comes from a study of T cells in Graves' hyperthyroidism and ophthalmopathy. This clonotype was picked up many times. Authors of the study amplified TCR beta CDR3 regions from RNA transcripts. Carried out on the TCR CDR3, a first-round RT-PCR used the HTBI primer set. TCRdb passed the multiplex PCR reads through MiXCR, listing each CDR3 protein once. This table holds more than 650,000 distinct CDR3 sequences, around 15% found once. There are 15 residues in the CDR3. Germline CDR1 and CDR2: MNHEY and SMNVEV (reference sequence). Between the trimmed V and J ends, which lost 7 bases and 2 bases, there was a span of 18 bases.

The sample comprised blood. This clonotype originated in a woman between 18 and 30 years old with Graves' hyperthyroidism. V is TRBV27 and J is TRBJ2-7, with D possibly TRBD2 on 7 matching bases. DNA for the CDR3: TGTGCCAGCACCTGGGAGGGAACAGGGCCCTACGAGCAGTACTTC. Translated, it gives CASTWEGTGPYEQYF.